The 32 T cell receptor beta chains in this list originate from one sample, sequenced in a study of blood T cells in healthy people across ages. A second PCR, run for 7 to 11 cycles, used a sample-barcoded 5' primer plus a J-beta primer mix. In TCRdb, the 5' RACE reads were re-called with MiXCR into one record per CDR3 protein. The data contain hundreds of thousands of distinct CDR3 sequences, around 21% of them singletons. Sequencing used blood. These receptors were collected from a man in his 70s in good health.

The chain links TRBV5-1 to TRBJ2-2; either TRBD1 or TRBD2 may fit D (5 bases each). Between the trimmed V and J ends, which lost 5 bases and 4 bases, there was a span of 12 bases. Germline CDR1 and CDR2: SGHRS and YFSETQ. The CDR3 is 14 amino acids. The CDR3 loop reads CASRWGSCTGELFF. In DNA, the CDR3 is TGCGCCAGCAGATGGGGGAGTTGCACCGGGGAGCTGTTTTTT.

This clonotype was seen a handful of times. The gene calls are TRBV6-6 and TRBJ2-7; D is unclear. The germline V and J ends were trimmed by 8 bases and 5 bases, with 4 bases remaining between them. There are 9 residues in the CDR3. Germline CDR1 reads MNHNY; CDR2 reads SVGAGI (reference sequence). The CDR3, as DNA: TGTGCCAGCGGCCACGAGCAGTACTTC. Translating it yields CASGHEQYF.

This clonotype was found a few times. The chain carries TRBV6-5 and TRBJ2-7; 11 bases match TRBD2. CDR1 is MNHEY and CDR2 is SVGAGI in the germline V gene. V lost 6 bases, J lost 5 bases, and 9 bases stayed unmatched. The CDR3 has 15 residues. The CDR3 loop reads CASRPTSGSFHEQYF. In DNA form, the CDR3 reads TGTGCCAGCAGGCCAACTAGCGGGAGCTTCCACGAGCAGTACTTC.

The rearrangement links TRBV4-1 to TRBJ2-3; TRBD1 matches at 7 bases. J gave up 1 base and V 1 base, and 8 bases lay outside the gene matches. Germline V gene sequence: CDR1 MGHRA, CDR2 YSYEKL. The CDR3 contains 17 residues. CDR3 loop: CASSQGPGQRRTDTQYF. In DNA form, the CDR3 reads TGCGCCAGCAGCCAAGGACCGGGACAGAGACGCACAGATACGCAGTATTTT.

The table lists this clonotype with a few counts. The CDR3 DNA is TGTGCCATCGGAGCGGGAAGCTCCTACAATGAGCAGTTCTTC. This gives the protein CAIGAGSSYNEQFF. V usage is TRBV10-3 and J usage is TRBJ2-1, with 7 bases identical to TRBD2. The V and J ends lost 8 bases and 0 bases, in that order; junction bases with no gene match: 4. Germline V gene sequence: CDR1 ENHRY, CDR2 SYGVKD. CDR3 length: 14 residues.

On this clonotype: This clone may be a read error of a much larger clone one base away. The chain carries TRBV6-2 or TRBV6-3 and TRBJ1-5, with 7 nucleotides matching TRBD1. This CDR3 region has 13 residues. Germline V gene lookup returns CDR1 MNHEY and CDR2 SVGEGT. The V segment lost 6 bases and the J segment 5 bases; nucleotides outside the gene matches: 4. The CDR3 nucleotides read TGTGCCAGCAGGGACAGGTGGGATCAGCCCCAGCATTTT. This codes for CASRDRWDQPQHF.

The V call is TRBV20-1, the J call TRBJ2-5; 11 bases are a match to TRBD1. The DNA end is more similar to TRBJ2-7, so the J call may be wrong. The CDR3 runs to 22 residues. CDR1 is DFQATT and CDR2 is SNEGSKA in the germline V gene (reference sequence). The CDR3 here is CSARDPGTGGLAGLRSSYEQYF. CDR3 DNA sequence: TGCAGTGCTAGAGATCCCGGGACAGGGGGACTAGCAGGGTTACGGAGCTCCTACGAGCAGTACTTC.

This sequence joins TRBV12-3 or TRBV12-4 and TRBJ1-2; no firm D call. The V and J ends lost 5 bases and 4 bases respectively, with 14 bases between them. The CDR3 runs to 14 residues. The CDR3 nucleotides read TGTGCCAGCAGTCCCGGCCGGGAAGTCTATGGCTACACCTTC. It encodes CASSPGREVYGYTF.

This clonotype was observed a handful of times. As DNA, the CDR3 is TGTGCCAGCAGCGAGGGGAGAGCGGGGAAGTACCAAGAGACCCAGTACTTC. Its translation is CASSEGRAGKYQETQYF. The V gene is TRBV5-6, the J gene TRBJ2-5, with TRBD2 identical over 7 bases. The length of the CDR3 is 17 residues. V lost 4 bases to trimming and J lost 0 bases; unmatched junction nucleotides: 12. Germline CDR1 and CDR2: SGHDT and YYEEEE.

The table lists this clonotype with a few counts. V usage is TRBV5-6 and J usage is TRBJ1-6; 10 bases align to TRBD1. With V trimmed by 4 bases and J by 10 bases, 5 bases remained unmatched. CDR1 is SGHDT, CDR2 YYEEEE, per germline. The CDR3 totals 14 residues. The DNA for the CDR3 is TGTGCCAGCAGCAGGACAGGGGGAGGATCACCCCTCCACTTT. Amino acids: CASSRTGGGSPLHF.

The chain is built from TRBV15 and TRBJ2-1, with a tentative D call TRBD2 (5 bases). The CDR3 contains 16 residues. The germline V gene encodes CDR1 LNHNV and CDR2 YYDKDF (reference sequence). V dropped 0 bases and J dropped 0 bases, with 9 bases sitting between them. The DNA of the CDR3 is TGTGCCACCAGCAGAGATCCGAGCGGCTCCTACAATGAGCAGTTCTTC. The encoded protein is CATSRDPSGSYNEQFF.

This chain connects TRBV18 to TRBJ2-3; 14 bases are a match to TRBD2. Unmatched junction bases numbered 7, after V lost 6 bases and J lost 8 bases. The CDR3 has 15 residues. Germline V gene lookup returns CDR1 KGHSH and CDR2 LQKENI. CDR3 bases: TGTGCCAGCTCTGCGGGACTAGCGGGAGAGGGTACGCAGTATTTT. It is translated as CASSAGLAGEGTQYF.

This clonotype was found many times. The genes are TRBV12-3 or TRBV12-4 and TRBJ2-7; the match to TRBD1 covers 7 bases. Losses at the gene ends were 2 bases for V and 4 bases for J; bases not matched to a gene: 2. The CDR3 length is 13 residues. The CDR3 sequence is CASSLTTGYEQYF. Written as DNA, the CDR3 is TGTGCCAGCAGTTTAACGACAGGGTACGAGCAGTACTTC.

The CDR3 sequence: CSVEASGRPNEQYF. The CDR3 coding sequence is TGCAGCGTTGAGGCTAGCGGGAGACCAAACGAGCAGTACTTC. The chain employs TRBV29-1 and TRBJ2-5, with 10 bases fitting TRBD2. The better agreement between TRBJ2-7 and the DNA end casts doubt on the J call. The CDR3 is 14 residues long. CDR1 is SQVTM and CDR2 is ANQGSEA in the germline V gene.

In its sample, this clonotype was seen a few times. An end of the junction does not agree with germline; a read error may underlie this. V is TRBV29-1 and J is TRBJ1-2, with D possibly being TRBD1 (5 bases). The CDR3 sequence is 12 residues long. CDR1 and CDR2 (germline): SQVTM, ANQGSEA. CDR3 coding DNA: TGCAGCGTCCAGACAGCCAACTATGGCTACGCCTTC. It codes for CSVQTANYGYAF. Supplemented by reference TRBV29-1 and TRBJ1-2, the full variable domain reads SAVISQKPSRDICQRGTSLTIQCQVDSQVTMMFWYRQQPGQSLTLIATANQGSEATYESGFVIDKFPISRPNLTFSTLTVSNMSPEDSSIYLCSVQTANYGYAFGSGTRLTVV.

The CDR3 loop is CASSRPLAAGGELFF. The CDR3 DNA reads TGTGCCAGCAGCCGTCCACTAGCGGCGGGCGGGGAGCTGTTTTTT. The gene calls are TRBV3-1 and TRBJ2-2; 8 positions agree with TRBD2. The CDR3 consists of 15 residues. Trimming at V came to 4 bases and at J to 7 bases, leaving 8 bases not matched to a gene. Germline V lookup: CDR1 LGHDT, CDR2 YNNKEL (reference sequence).

This clonotype has a single count. This rearrangement joins TRBV3-1 to TRBJ1-1; tentatively, D is TRBD1 (5 bases). V was clipped by 5 bases and J by 5 bases, with 18 bases between them. Germline V gene data show CDR1 as LGHDT and CDR2 as YNNKEL (reference sequence). The CDR3 spans 15 residues. CDR3 region: CASSSNSQGGTEAFF. Here the CDR3 DNA reads TGTGCCAGCAGCTCCAACTCGCAGGGAGGGACTGAAGCTTTCTTT.

The V call is TRBV2, the J call TRBJ2-1; weak D call: TRBD1 (5 bases). The CDR3 sequence is 14 residues long. Per germline, CDR1 SNHLY and CDR2 FYNNEI. V dropped 6 bases and J dropped 2 bases, with 11 bases sitting between them. The CDR3 sequence is CASRDQTAYNEQFF. As DNA, the CDR3 is TGTGCCAGCAGGGACCAGACAGCCTACAATGAGCAGTTCTTC. The variable domain in full, with the rest retrieved from reference TRBV2 and TRBJ2-1, is EPEVTQTPSHQVTQMGQEVILRCVPISNHLYFYWYRQILGQKVEFLVSFYNNEISEKSEIFDDQFSVERPDGSNFTLKIRSTKLEDSAMYFCASRDQTAYNEQFFGPGTRLTVL.

The rearrangement links TRBV7-9 to TRBJ1-1; 9 nucleotides align to TRBD1. Germline lookup yields CDR1 SEHNR and CDR2 FQNEAQ (reference sequence). The CDR3 runs 15 residues. J lost 5 bases, V lost 5 bases, and 9 bases had no gene match. The DNA for the CDR3 is TGTGCCAGCAGCCCCTGGACAGGGGAATGGACTGAAGCTTTCTTT. This encodes CASSPWTGEWTEAFF.

V gene TRBV3-1 combines with J gene TRBJ1-4; 7 bases map to TRBD1. V lost 2 bases to trimming and J lost 7 bases; unmatched junction nucleotides: 4. This CDR3 has 14 amino acids. CDR1 is LGHDT, CDR2 YNNKEL, per germline (reference sequence). The CDR3 DNA is TGTGCCAGCAGCCAAAGGGGGCAAGGTGAAAAACTGTTTTTT. Translating gives CASSQRGQGEKLFF.

The rearrangement links TRBV12-3 or TRBV12-4 to TRBJ1-5; TRBD1 matches at 8 bases. V was pared by 8 bases and J by 6 bases, with 0 bases of the junction left unmatched. This CDR3 region has 11 residues. The CDR3 DNA is TGTGCCAGCGGACAGGGTCAGCCCCAGCATTTT. Its protein product is CASGQGQPQHF.

In this sample, this clonotype turned up a few times. J is TRBJ2-7 and V is TRBV5-5, with TRBD1 as a possible D gene (5 bases). In germline, CDR1 is SGHKS, CDR2 YYEKEE (reference sequence). The CDR3 is 13 amino acids. Trimming left V 4 bases short and J 5 bases short, with 13 bases between. The CDR3 DNA follows: TGTGCCAGCAGCCCAGGGAATTGGGACGAGCAGTACTTC. It translates to CASSPGNWDEQYF.

The J gene is TRBJ2-7, the V gene TRBV4-1; 10 bases match TRBD2. The CDR3 loop spans 16 amino acids. Germline values: CDR1 MGHRA, CDR2 YSYEKL. Losses at the gene ends were 3 bases for V and 0 bases for J; bases not matched to a gene: 5. The CDR3 region has the DNA TGCGCCAGCAGCCACCCCCCTAGCGGGAGCTCCTACGAGCAGTACTTC. Protein product: CASSHPPSGSSYEQYF.

For this clonotype: The junction departs from germline at one end; a sequencing error may be responsible. The rearrangement uses TRBV2 and TRBJ2-7, with D possibly being TRBD1 (6 bases). This CDR3 spans 14 amino acids. The germline V gene has CDR1 SNHLY and CDR2 FYNNEI. Here the CDR3 reads CASSGGQTPYVQYF. DNA of the CDR3: TGTGCCAGCAGTGGGGGGCAGACGCCCTACGTGCAGTACTTC. Full variable domain (outside the CDR3, taken from reference TRBV2 and TRBJ2-7): EPEVTQTPSHQVTQMGQEVILRCVPISNHLYFYWYRQILGQKVEFLVSFYNNEISEKSEIFDDQFSVERPDGSNFTLKIRSTKLEDSAMYFCASSGGQTPYVQYFGPGTRLTVT.

J is TRBJ1-2 and V is TRBV6-2 or TRBV6-3; D perhaps matches TRBD1 (5 bases). CDR3 length: 13 residues. The V gene lost 6 bases and the J gene lost 3 bases, with 11 bases spanning the gap. The germline gives CDR1 MNHEY, CDR2 SVGEGT. DNA for the CDR3: TGTGCCAGCAGCCGGACATCAGACTATGGCTACACCTTC. It yields the protein CASSRTSDYGYTF.

Only a few counts were recorded for this clonotype. J is TRBJ2-4 and V is TRBV28; D not certain. CDR1 and CDR2 (germline): MDHEN, SYDVKM. The CDR3 contains 15 residues. Trimming cost V 8 bases and J 0 bases, with 14 bases left between them. The CDR3: CASGLRTVAKNIQYF. CDR3 nucleotide sequence: TGTGCCAGCGGGCTAAGGACGGTAGCCAAAAACATTCAGTACTTC.

The V gene is TRBV6-1, the J gene TRBJ1-5; D is unclear. Trimming shortened V by 3 bases and J by 5 bases, and 8 bases separated the two germline ends. The CDR3 length is 13 residues. The germline V gene has CDR1 MNHNS and CDR2 SASEGT. The CDR3 nucleotides are TGTGCCAGCAGTGAGGACGAGTATCAGCCCCAGCATTTT. This sequence encodes CASSEDEYQPQHF.

This chain connects TRBV27 to TRBJ2-5; D remains unclear. The DNA end is more similar to TRBJ2-7, so the J call may be wrong. This CDR3 is built from 13 residues. The germline gives CDR1 MNHEY, CDR2 SMNVEV (reference sequence). CDR3 protein: CASSRRDSYEQYF. CDR3 nucleotides: TGTGCCAGCAGTAGACGTGACTCCTACGAGCAGTACTTC.

This chain uses TRBV12-5 with TRBJ2-1; TRBD2 matches at 9 bases. The end of the DNA is better explained by TRBJ2-7, so the J call may be wrong. Germline V CDR1 and CDR2: LGHNT, FRNRAP. The length of the CDR3 is 13 residues. CDR3 nucleotide sequence: TGTGCTAGTGGCGGGACTAGCCCATACGAGCAGTACTTC. Its translation is CASGGTSPYEQYF.

This clonotype has a handful of counts. The rearrangement links TRBV15 to TRBJ2-4; 15 bases are shared with TRBD2. The CDR3 runs to 19 residues. Trimming removed 0 bases from V and 1 base from J; junction bases left unmatched: 4. The germline CDR1 and CDR2 sequences are LNHNV and YYDKDF (reference sequence). The CDR3 sequence is CATSRDGLAGGPAKNIQYF. The CDR3 DNA sequence: TGTGCCACCAGCAGAGACGGACTAGCGGGAGGGCCGGCCAAAAACATTCAGTACTTC.

The chain employs TRBV5-5 and TRBJ2-2, with D possibly being TRBD1 (6 bases). Deletions cut 4 bases from V and 1 base from J, with 14 bases between. CDR3 length equals 16 residues. Germline lookup yields CDR1 SGHKS and CDR2 YYEKEE (reference sequence). This CDR3 reads CASSLMRGMNTGELFF. CDR3 DNA: TGTGCCAGCAGCCTTATGAGGGGGATGAACACCGGGGAGCTGTTTTTT.

The chain recombines TRBV28 with TRBJ2-1; maybe TRBD2 (5 bases). CDR1 MDHEN and CDR2 SYDVKM come from the germline V gene. The V end lost 5 bases, the J end lost 3 bases, and 11 bases lay between the germline ends. The CDR3 extends over 14 amino acids. CDR3 sequence reads: CASSGGFVYNEQFF. For the CDR3, the DNA is TGTGCCAGCAGTGGCGGGTTTGTCTACAATGAGCAGTTCTTC.